Each of the 17 T cell receptor beta chains below was sequenced from the same sample in a study of T cells in Graves' hyperthyroidism and ophthalmopathy. Regions amplified from RNA transcripts were the TCR beta CDR3 regions. An initial round of RT-PCR targeting the TCR CDR3 relied on the HTBI primer set. TCRdb passed the multiplex PCR reads through MiXCR, listing each CDR3 protein once. This table has over 350,000 distinct CDR3 sequences, around 20% appearing once. Specimen: blood. These receptors were taken from a man younger than 30 with Graves' ophthalmopathy.

This clonotype was seen a handful of times. The CDR3 nucleotides are TGTGCCAGCACCCGCCAGGGACAGGTCGACACTGAAGCTTTCTTT. Protein product: CASTRQGQVDTEAFF. The gene calls are TRBV7-8 and TRBJ1-1, with 8 bases that match TRBD1. After removal of 7 bases from V and 3 bases from J, the junction contained 10 bases not matched to a gene. CDR3 length: 15 amino acids. CDR1 is SGHVS, CDR2 FQNEAQ, per germline.

The V gene is TRBV27, the J gene TRBJ2-5; D is possibly TRBD1 (6 bases). Germline CDR1 MNHEY, CDR2 SMNVEV (reference sequence). The CDR3 loop spans 13 amino acids. V gave up 5 bases and J gave up 5 bases, with 12 bases separating them. The CDR3 region is CASSPARGETQYF. CDR3 in DNA: TGTGCCAGCAGTCCGGCGAGGGGGGAGACCCAGTACTTC.

This chain joins TRBV29-1 and TRBJ2-7; D perhaps matches TRBD2 (6 bases). Trimming removed 7 bases at V and 6 bases at J, with 13 bases between. There are 11 residues in the CDR3. Germline CDR1 is SQVTM and CDR2 is ANQGSEA. CDR3 coding DNA: TGCAGCGCCGGGGGTGATCGCGAGCAGTACTTC. It specifies CSAGGDREQYF.

This clonotype was observed a few times. The CDR3: CANTYERWNTEAFF. CDR3 nucleotide sequence: TGTGCCAACACGTATGAACGGTGGAACACTGAAGCTTTCTTT. This rearrangement joins TRBV24-1 to TRBJ1-1, with D unresolved. The germline V and J ends were trimmed by 11 bases and 1 base, with 16 bases remaining between them. This CDR3 spans 14 amino acids. Germline V gene sequence: CDR1 KGHDR, CDR2 SFDVKD.

This clonotype was detected ten times or more. V is TRBV7-3 and J is TRBJ1-1; tentatively, D is TRBD1 (5 bases). V lost 8 bases, J lost 4 bases, and 11 bases lay in between. CDR1 is SGHTA, CDR2 FQGTGA, per germline. The CDR3 has 12 amino acids. The CDR3 loop is CASGERGTEAFF. The DNA of the CDR3 is TGTGCCAGCGGGGAGAGGGGCACTGAAGCTTTCTTT. Full variable domain (missing parts from reference TRBV7-3 and TRBJ1-1): GAGVSQTPSNKVTEKGKYVELRCDPISGHTALYWYRQSLGQGPEFLIYFQGTGAADDSGLPNDRFFAVRPEGSVSTLKIQRTERGDSAVYLCASGERGTEAFFGQGTRLTVV.

Ten or more counts support this clonotype. V gene TRBV20-1 combines with J gene TRBJ1-1, with D possibly matching TRBD1 (5 bases). Germline-derived CDR1 and CDR2 are DFQATT and SNEGSKA (reference sequence). The CDR3 spans 14 residues. CDR3 loop: CSVDLGATNTEAFF. The CDR3 DNA is TGCAGCGTCGATCTCGGGGCAACGAACACTGAAGCTTTCTTT.

This clonotype has a count of ten or more. V gene TRBV11-2 combines with J gene TRBJ2-2, with a tentative D call TRBD1 (6 bases). Germline CDR1 is SGHAT and CDR2 is FQNNGV. CDR3 length: 13 amino acids. Trimming shortened V by 5 bases and J by 5 bases, and 9 bases separated the two germline ends. This CDR3 is CASSLDRTGELFF. CDR3 sequence (DNA): TGTGCCAGCAGCCTTGACAGGACCGGGGAGCTGTTTTTT.

This clonotype was picked up a small number of times. The chain joins TRBV6-1 to TRBJ1-1; TRBD1 is a possible D gene (6 bases). Germline lookup yields CDR1 MNHNS and CDR2 SASEGT. The CDR3 is 15 amino acids. The V end was cut by 2 bases, the J end by 1 base, with 11 bases between. The DNA for the CDR3 is TGTGCCAGCAGTGAACAGGGGTTTCCGAACACTGAAGCTTTCTTT. Its translation is CASSEQGFPNTEAFF.

This clonotype showed up many times. This sequence joins TRBV2 and TRBJ2-3; D perhaps matches TRBD2 (5 bases). The CDR3 length is 12 residues. The germline V gene has CDR1 SNHLY and CDR2 FYNNEI. V lost 5 bases, J lost 4 bases, and 7 bases lay in between. CDR3 in DNA: TGTGCCAGCAGTAGCGGCGCAGATACGCAGTATTTT. Translation gives CASSSGADTQYF.

This clonotype was found many times. The chain's CDR3 is CSASPPRTGAQPQHF. The CDR3, as DNA: TGCAGTGCTAGTCCGCCTAGGACAGGGGCCCAGCCCCAGCATTTT. The rearrangement links TRBV20-1 to TRBJ1-5, with 9 bases lining up with TRBD1. In germline, CDR1 is DFQATT, CDR2 SNEGSKA (reference sequence). V lost 3 bases to trimming and J lost 7 bases; unmatched junction nucleotides: 10. The CDR3 is 15 residues long.

This clonotype was found a few times. This sequence joins TRBV5-1 and TRBJ1-2; the match to TRBD1 covers 8 bases. CDR1 SGHRS and CDR2 YFSETQ come from the germline V gene. CDR3 length: 16 amino acids. V lost 0 bases, J lost 3 bases, and 7 bases stayed unmatched. In nucleotides, the CDR3 is TGCGCCAGCAGCTTGGATACGCAGGGGGCCCACTATGGCTACACCTTC. Translation: CASSLDTQGAHYGYTF.

This clonotype has just a few counts. V gene TRBV4-1 combines with J gene TRBJ2-6; no clear D. The germline gives CDR1 MGHRA, CDR2 YSYEKL. This CDR3 has 17 residues. Trimming cost V 4 bases and J 0 bases, with 13 bases left between them. This CDR3 reads CASSPHEPYSGANVLTF. CDR3 nucleotide sequence: TGCGCCAGCAGCCCGCACGAGCCGTACTCTGGGGCCAACGTCCTGACTTTC.

This clonotype was found a few times. This sequence joins TRBV5-6 and TRBJ1-1; D remains ambiguous. The CDR3 runs 14 residues. Germline V gives CDR1 SGHDT, CDR2 YYEEEE. V lost 2 bases and J lost 1, with 9 bases in between. The CDR3 spells CASSFGLTNTEAFF. The DNA for the CDR3 is TGTGCCAGCAGCTTTGGGCTGACGAACACTGAAGCTTTCTTT.

This clonotype showed up many times. The chain couples TRBV12-3 or TRBV12-4 to TRBJ2-3; the D is unclear. This CDR3 has 12 residues. V lost 7 bases to trimming and J lost 2 bases, with 7 bases between them. The CDR3 sequence: CASTPFTDTQYF. The CDR3, as DNA: TGTGCCAGCACCCCCTTCACAGATACGCAGTATTTT.

Ten or more counts support this clonotype. The chain has TRBV6-2 or TRBV6-3 and TRBJ1-2; 9 bases are shared with TRBD1. The CDR3 consists of 13 residues. CDR1 is MNHEY and CDR2 is SVGEGT in the germline V gene. With 6 bases clipped from V and 7 bases from J, the junction kept 6 bases outside the gene matches. CDR3 in DNA: TGTGCCAGCAGGCCCACAGGGGGCAGTGGCTACACCTTC. This gives the protein CASRPTGGSGYTF.

This clonotype was seen many times. The V and J genes are TRBV2 and TRBJ2-5; D gene uncertain. CDR1 SNHLY and CDR2 FYNNEI come from the germline V gene. The V end was cut by 4 bases, the J end by 5 bases, with 8 bases between. The CDR3 is made up of 12 amino acids. The CDR3 sequence is CASSALYETQYF. The CDR3 DNA reads TGTGCCAGCAGTGCTCTATATGAGACCCAGTACTTC.

This chain connects TRBV5-1 to TRBJ1-3; TRBD1 is a possible D gene (5 bases). The CDR3 sequence is 16 residues long. The V end lost 4 bases, the J end lost 0 bases, and 14 bases lay between the germline ends. CDR1 is SGHRS, CDR2 YFSETQ, per germline. CDR3 in amino acids: CASSRDPPDSGNTIYF. The CDR3 DNA reads TGCGCCAGCAGCAGGGACCCTCCGGACTCTGGAAACACCATATATTTT.